Listed here are 11 T cell receptor beta chains from one sample, sequenced in a study of cytomegalovirus exposure and HLA in healthy donors. It was with 60 Vbeta and 13 Jbeta primers that the PCR ran. Profiled with immunoSEQ multiplex PCR; TCRdb holds only in-frame clones, not every one. The repertoire holds 250,000 or so clones, with over 65% as singletons. Specimen: PBMCs. These receptors all come from a human donor in good health.

V and J are TRBV6-1 and TRBJ1-1; weak D call: TRBD1 (5 bases). Germline lookup yields CDR1 MNHNS and CDR2 SASEGT. V gave up 3 bases and J gave up 3 bases, with 14 bases separating them. This CDR3 region has 15 residues. The chain's CDR3 is CASSDLDTIHTEAFF. CDR3 in DNA: TGTGCCAGCAGTGATCTGGACACCATCCACACTGAAGCTTTCTTT.

V usage is TRBV5-1 and J usage is TRBJ1-2; D remains ambiguous. V gave up 3 bases and J gave up 7 bases, with 13 bases separating them. Germline values: CDR1 SGHRS, CDR2 YFSETQ. The CDR3 sequence is 13 residues long. The CDR3, as DNA: TGCGCCAGCAGCTCGACGGACCGGGGTGGCTACACCTTC. Translating gives CASSSTDRGGYTF.

This sequence joins TRBV7-3 and TRBJ2-3, with 8 bases that match TRBD2. CDR1 is SGHTA, CDR2 FQGTGA, per germline. Losses at the gene ends were 4 bases for V and 6 bases for J; bases not matched to a gene: 18. This CDR3 has 18 residues. This chain's CDR3 is CASSSLPSGSTFRDTQYF. In nucleotides, the CDR3 is TGTGCCAGCAGCTCCCTTCCCAGCGGGAGTACGTTTCGTGATACGCAGTATTTT.

The rearrangement links TRBV6-1 to TRBJ1-1; D uncertain. The CDR3 runs to 11 residues. CDR1 is MNHNS and CDR2 is SASEGT in the germline V gene. Trimming stripped 7 bases from V and 4 bases from J, with 7 bases between. This CDR3 reads CASTPFTEAFF. DNA for the CDR3: TGTGCCAGCACCCCTTTCACTGAAGCTTTCTTT.

The chain combines TRBV18 with TRBJ2-7, with TRBD2 matching 8 bases. CDR1 is KGHSH and CDR2 is LQKENI in the germline V gene. The CDR3 has 15 residues. Trimming at V came to 6 bases and at J to 4 bases, leaving 11 bases not matched to a gene. The CDR3 here is CASSISTSGLYEQYF. The CDR3 region has the DNA TGTGCCAGCTCTATAAGTACTAGCGGATTATACGAGCAGTACTTC.

This chain connects TRBV4-1 to TRBJ2-7, with TRBD1 matching 9 bases. V lost 4 bases, J lost 5 bases, and 12 bases stayed unmatched. Germline CDR1 and CDR2: MGHRA and YSYEKL. This CDR3 is 16 amino acids long. The CDR3 coding sequence is TGCGCCAGCAGCCGTTTTGTGAGACAGGGGGTTCACGAGCAGTACTTC. Translation: CASSRFVRQGVHEQYF.

This rearrangement joins TRBV27 to TRBJ2-5; 8 nucleotides agree with TRBD1. The V segment lost 5 bases and the J segment 5 bases; nucleotides outside the gene matches: 7. CDR3 length: 14 amino acids. CDR1 is MNHEY and CDR2 is SMNVEV in the germline V gene (reference sequence). As DNA, the CDR3 is TGTGCCAGCAGTCCCCGACAGGGGAGGGAGACCCAGTACTTC. Translated, it gives CASSPRQGRETQYF.

V is TRBV5-5 and J is TRBJ2-7; perhaps TRBD1 as D (5 bases). The V gene lost 1 base and the J gene lost 4 bases, with 15 bases spanning the gap. Per germline, CDR1 SGHKS and CDR2 YYEKEE (reference sequence). The CDR3 totals 15 residues. CDR3 amino acids: CASSLFKGVAYEQYF. The CDR3 nucleotides read TGTGCCAGCAGCTTGTTTAAAGGGGTGGCATACGAGCAGTACTTC. Complete variable domain (other parts from reference TRBV5-5 and TRBJ2-7): DAGVTQSPTHLIKTRGQQVTLRCSPISGHKSVSWYQQVLGQGPQFIFQYYEKEERGRGNFPDRFSARQFPNYSSELNVNALLLGDSALYLCASSLFKGVAYEQYFGPGTRLTVT.

The gene calls are TRBV6-5 and TRBJ1-2; tentatively, D is TRBD1 (5 bases). This CDR3 contains 14 residues. Trimming took off 8 bases at V and 1 base at J, with 14 bases between the two ends. In germline, CDR1 is MNHEY, CDR2 SVGAGI. CDR3 sequence: CASSKAGFNYGYTF. CDR3 bases: TGTGCCAGCTCTAAGGCAGGGTTTAACTATGGCTACACCTTC.

In regard to this clone: The same CDR3 is also encoded by other DNA sequences in this sample. The V and J genes are TRBV9 and TRBJ2-1; 7 bases match TRBD2. From germline, CDR1 is SGDLS and CDR2 YYNGEE. The CDR3 consists of 15 residues. Trimming cost V 0 bases and J 4 bases; bases outside gene matches: 4. CDR3 loop: CASSVAGGPYNEQFF. CDR3 coding DNA: TGTGCCAGCAGCGTAGCGGGAGGACCATACAATGAGCAGTTCTTC.

This clone was counted a few times. The rearrangement uses TRBV10-3 and TRBJ2-2; 9 bases match TRBD2. This CDR3 has 16 residues. V trimming: 0 bases; J trimming: 6 bases; junction bases outside the gene matches: 5. In germline, CDR1 is ENHRY, CDR2 SYGVKD. The CDR3 loop reads CAISESSGRRAGELFF. The CDR3 DNA reads TGTGCCATCAGTGAGTCTAGCGGGAGAAGGGCCGGGGAGCTGTTTTTT.